The rows below give T cell receptor beta chains drawn from one sample of a study of cytomegalovirus exposure and HLA in healthy donors. Here immunoSEQ multiplex PCR was the method, and the copy in TCRdb shows in-frame clones only, minus some. The table has some 150,000 clones, 70% to 90% seen once; the top ten hold 2.4%. Sequencing was carried out using PBMCs. The receptors stem from a man aged 45-60 years in good health and CMV-seronegative. The conserved cysteine and the conserved F or W are not part of the CDR3 here.

CDR3aa	j_gene	v_gene
ASSVGSFTDTQY	TRBJ2-3	TRBV9
ASSYDRGNTGELF	TRBJ2-2	TRBV27
ASSLTREEKLF	TRBJ1-4	TRBV7-9
ASSPGLENNEQF	TRBJ2-1	TRBV18
ASSIESKTGNYGYT	TRBJ1-2	TRBV19
ASSPPAGYEQF	TRBJ2-1	TRBV18
ASSPNQQGSRAF	TRBJ1-1	TRBV19
SVEYGLAGVGQY	TRBJ2-7	TRBV29-1
ASSYPGLAGAQETQY	TRBJ2-5	TRBV7-9
ASSPRSTEAF	TRBJ1-1	TRBV28
ATSRLGLAGVRTGELF	TRBJ2-2	TRBV15
ASSLGANNEQF	TRBJ2-1	TRBV7-2
ASSAPDTGELF	TRBJ2-2	TRBV9
ATSVDRSSYEQY	TRBJ2-7	TRBV15
ASSIEAAYEQY	TRBJ2-7	TRBV19
ASLDLRTGGSTEAF	TRBJ1-1	TRBV19
ASSTLTVGGYGYT	TRBJ1-2	TRBV28
ASSLLPGSEQY	TRBJ2-7	TRBV27
ASSRDSSYNEQF	TRBJ2-1	TRBV6-4
ASSLTDRDNYGYT	TRBJ1-2	TRBV7-8
ASSRGQGTTEQY	TRBJ2-7	TRBV5-4
ASSPGTGGNYGYT	TRBJ1-2	TRBV18
SVLAGQSGANVLT	TRBJ2-6	TRBV29-1
ASGLNFNQPQH	TRBJ1-5	TRBV12-5
ASSQFAGGSDTQY	TRBJ2-3	TRBV4-1
ASSFRGGGETQY	TRBJ2-5	TRBV7-9
ASSLGAPGEKLF	TRBJ1-4	TRBV5-1
ASSPPNFRDWGYT	TRBJ1-2	TRBV18
SYRGGDFLNTGELF	TRBJ2-2	TRBV29-1
ASSVEGQEY	TRBJ2-7	TRBV9
ASSAGTSWETQY	TRBJ2-5	TRBV9
ASRNPGQGIHEQF	TRBJ2-1	TRBV27
ASSTQGDNSPLH	TRBJ1-6	TRBV7-9
ASSPGTGIGTEAF	TRBJ1-1	TRBV18
ASSIIRGGNTEAF	TRBJ1-1	TRBV19
ASSTGGGITEAF	TRBJ1-1	TRBV19
ASSWAAGSTEAF	TRBJ1-1	TRBV13
ASSWLTGNYGYT	TRBJ1-2	TRBV5-5
ASSARSSMPAGEQY	TRBJ2-7	TRBV9
ASRSTSGRVYEQY	TRBJ2-7	TRBV11-2
ACLGLRGYT	TRBJ1-2	TRBV30
ASSLRDRDSGELF	TRBJ2-2	TRBV4-1
ASSLEGGAVTNEKLF	TRBJ1-4	TRBV7-9
ASRSGLAGGGDTGELF	TRBJ2-2	TRBV19
ASRGQGANGYT	TRBJ1-2	TRBV19
ATGYPARAGNGYT	TRBJ1-2	TRBV15
ASSHLPGQGGIEAF	TRBJ1-1	TRBV4-1
ASSQGRENQPQH	TRBJ1-5	TRBV7-9
ASSSFNEQF	TRBJ2-1	TRBV7-9
ATSRDEWRLTGELF	TRBJ2-2	TRBV15
ASSARTGGNTGELF	TRBJ2-2	TRBV10-2
ASSDAQGADTQY	TRBJ2-3	TRBV6-4